The T cell receptor beta chain under discussion was sequenced for a study of CD8 T cells in ankylosing spondylitis. Looked up from germline, CDR1 is LGHDT and CDR2 is YNNKEL (reference sequence). Between the trimmed V and J ends, which lost 3 bases and 2 bases, there was a span of 5 bases. The CDR3 contains 12 residues. TCRdb re-derived calls from the 5' RACE reads in MiXCR, one entry per CDR3 protein. The sample has under 400,000 distinct CDR3 sequences; roughly 11% are singletons. Whole-study results and caveats: Significant enrichment of disease-linked clones was reportedly seen in matched ankylosing spondylitis synovial fluid. Some of the motif variants had earlier been found in reactive arthritis patients' fluid and blood.

On this clonotype itself: Its antigen is undetermined.

This TCR was sampled from a female donor with ankylosing spondylitis or in good health (not recorded which). Sequenced sample: blood, either unsorted or a sorted T cell fraction (not recorded which). The chain combines TRBV3-1 with TRBJ2-7; perhaps TRBD1 as D (5 bases). The CDR3 spells CASSHRAYEQYF. DNA of the CDR3: TGTGCCAGCAGCCACAGGGCCTACGAGCAGTACTTC.